A single sample gave rise to the 17 T cell receptor beta chains below, sequenced in a study of CD8+CD57+ T cells in acquired aplastic anemia. It was genomic DNA that served as the template for profiling TCR beta VDJ and CDR3. Each CDR3 protein is one row after TCRdb ran MiXCR on the reads. The repertoire includes about 160,000 distinct CDR3 sequences, under 55% of them detected once, and roughly 3.1% sits in the top ten. Only patients with CD8+CD57+ cell expansion on flow cytometry were chosen for sequencing. Sequenced sample: sorted CD4+, CD8+, or CD8+CD57+ T cells (not recorded which) from PBMCs. The source of these receptors is a human donor with aplastic anemia.

The chain joins TRBV10-3 to TRBJ1-1; TRBD1 aligns across 8 bases. This CDR3 contains 13 residues. V lost 8 bases and J lost 4; bases outside the gene matches: 6. Germline V gives CDR1 ENHRY, CDR2 SYGVKD. The CDR3 region has the DNA TGTGCCATCGGCACAGGGGGAATCACTGAAGCTTTCTTT. Its protein product is CAIGTGGITEAFF.

This chain uses TRBV5-6 with TRBJ2-7; 10 bases map to TRBD1. The CDR3 is 14 amino acids. Germline-derived CDR1 and CDR2 are SGHDT and YYEEEE. Unmatched junction bases numbered 5, after V lost 4 bases and J lost 4 bases. The CDR3 nucleotides read TGTGCCAGCAGCCCGGGACAGGGGTTATACGAGCAGTACTTC. Its protein is CASSPGQGLYEQYF. The variable domain in full, with the rest retrieved from reference TRBV5-6 and TRBJ2-7, is DAGVTQSPTHLIKTRGQQVTLRCSPKSGHDTVSWYQQALGQGPQFIFQYYEEEERQRGNFPDRFSGHQFPNYSSELNVNALLLGDSALYLCASSPGQGLYEQYFGPGTRLTVT.

Concerning this clonotype itself: A read error may explain this, as a much larger clone is one base away. The gene calls are TRBV15 and TRBJ2-3; 11 nucleotides match TRBD2. The CDR3 consists of 17 residues. The V and J ends lost 0 bases and 6 bases, in that order; junction bases with no gene match: 8. Germline assignment: CDR1 LNHNV and CDR2 YYDKDF (reference sequence). DNA of the CDR3: TGTGCCACCAGCAGAGATCGTGGTAGCGGGGGGGCGGATACGCAGTATTTT. It yields the protein CATSRDRGSGGADTQYF.

The V call is TRBV24-1, the J call TRBJ2-3, with D perhaps matching TRBD2 (6 bases). Germline V gene lookup returns CDR1 KGHDR and CDR2 SFDVKD. CDR3 length: 15 amino acids. Deletions cut 3 bases from V and 5 bases from J, with 14 bases between. The CDR3 bases are TGTGCCACCAGTGATCCACTCACAGCGGGAGATACGCAGTATTTT. This translates into CATSDPLTAGDTQYF.

The rearrangement joins TRBV2 to TRBJ2-3; 7 nucleotides agree with TRBD1. Germline V lookup: CDR1 SNHLY, CDR2 FYNNEI. The CDR3 has 13 amino acids. V dropped 9 bases and J dropped 0; count of bases not matched to a gene: 3. The DNA for the CDR3 is TGTGCCAGGACACAGGGGAGCACAGATACGCAGTATTTT. Encoded protein: CARTQGSTDTQYF.

Comment on this clonotype: Since a much larger clone is just one base distant, this may be a read error. The chain employs TRBV9 and TRBJ2-2; D may be TRBD1 or TRBD2 (5 bases each). Germline V lookup: CDR1 SGDLS, CDR2 YYNGEE. This CDR3 comprises 16 residues. The CDR3 protein is CASSAPDYRNTGELSF. The CDR3 coding sequence is TGTGCCAGCAGCGCTCCAGATTACAGGAACACCGGGGAGCTGTCTTTT.

The chain uses TRBV6-5 and TRBJ1-6, with TRBD1 as a possible D gene (6 bases). Trimming took 3 bases from V and 3 from J, leaving 12 bases between them. Germline V CDR1 and CDR2: MNHEY, SVGAGI. This CDR3 spans 16 amino acids. In nucleotides, the CDR3 is TGTGCCAGCAGTTATACACACAGGGACTATAATTCACCCCTCCACTTT. Amino acid sequence: CASSYTHRDYNSPLHF.

This clonotype was counted many times. The chain carries TRBV19 and TRBJ1-3; perhaps TRBD1 as D (5 bases). Between the trimmed V and J ends, which lost 5 bases and 2 bases, there was a span of 10 bases. The germline gives CDR1 LNHDA, CDR2 SQIVND (reference sequence). The CDR3 runs 14 residues. The CDR3 DNA sequence: TGTGCCAGTAGTGATGGGGGAACTGGAAACACCATATATTTT. It codes for CASSDGGTGNTIYF.

Concerning this clonotype itself: One base away lies a much larger clone, so this may be a sequencing read error. The chain is built from TRBV11-2 and TRBJ2-1, with 7 bases aligning to TRBD2. Germline-derived CDR1 and CDR2 are SGHAT and FQNNGV. The CDR3 sequence is 16 residues long. The CDR3 sequence is CASSSPTSRSYNGQFF. CDR3 DNA: TGTGCCAGCAGCTCCCCGACTAGCAGGTCCTACAATGGGCAGTTCTTC. Full variable domain (rest looked up from reference TRBV11-2 and TRBJ2-1): EAGVAQSPRYKIIEKRQSVAFWCNPISGHATLYWYQQILGQGPKLLIQFQNNGVVDDSQLPKDRFSAERLKGVDSTLKIQPAKLEDSAVYLCASSSPTSRSYNGQFFGPGTRLTVL.

The chain has TRBV20-1 and TRBJ1-2; D uncertain. Per germline, CDR1 DFQATT and CDR2 SNEGSKA (reference sequence). The CDR3 length is 10 residues. V was pared by 0 bases and J by 8 bases, with 4 bases between. CDR3 coding DNA: TGCAGTGCTAGAGATATCGGCTACACCTTC. Its translation is CSARDIGYTF.

The rearrangement uses TRBV2 and TRBJ1-6; perhaps TRBD1 as D (5 bases). The CDR3 spans 14 residues. Trimming left V 6 bases short and J 10 bases short, with 16 bases between. The V gene's germline CDR1 is SNHLY and CDR2 FYNNEI. CDR3 DNA sequence: TGTGCCAGCAGCTTAGCGTACGGGGGGTCACCCCTCCACTTT. Encoded protein: CASSLAYGGSPLHF.

The chain couples TRBV25-1 to TRBJ1-1, with D maybe TRBD1 (5 bases). V gave up 4 bases and J gave up 4 bases, with 16 bases separating them. This CDR3 contains 15 residues. Germline lookup yields CDR1 MGHDK and CDR2 SYGVNS. In nucleotides, the CDR3 is TGTGCCAGCAGTGGTTTCAGGGACGGGATCACTGAAGCTTTCTTT. This codes for CASSGFRDGITEAFF.

As concerns this clonotype: An end of the junction does not agree with germline; a read error may underlie this. The gene calls are TRBV7-9 and TRBJ1-1, with D unclear. Germline-derived CDR1 and CDR2 are SEHNR and FQNEAQ (reference sequence). CDR3 length: 13 residues. The CDR3 reads CASSQAPGDEAFF. The CDR3 region has the DNA TGCGCCAGCAGCCAAGCACCAGGAGATGAAGCTTTCTTT.

This clonotype was counted at least ten times. The rearrangement joins TRBV20-1 to TRBJ2-3, with D possibly TRBD2 on 7 matching bases. This CDR3 is built from 16 residues. V lost 0 bases and J 2 bases, leaving 15 bases between the germline ends. Germline V gene data show CDR1 as DFQATT and CDR2 as SNEGSKA (reference sequence). The CDR3 bases are TGCAGTGCTAGAGATAGGGGGGGGCTCTTCACAGATACGCAGTATTTT. As protein: CSARDRGGLFTDTQYF.

CDR3 amino acids: CASGQGWDTEAFF. The CDR3 bases are TGTGCCAGCGGACAGGGATGGGACACTGAAGCTTTCTTT. The rearrangement joins TRBV2 to TRBJ1-1, with 8 bases identical to TRBD1. This CDR3 is 13 amino acids long. Per germline, CDR1 SNHLY and CDR2 FYNNEI. V trimming: 8 bases; J trimming: 3 bases; junction bases outside the gene matches: 5.

In this sample, this clonotype turned up many times. The chain employs TRBV29-1 and TRBJ2-7; the D is unclear. The length of the CDR3 is 13 residues. Germline CDR1 SQVTM, CDR2 ANQGSEA. Trimming stripped 4 bases from V and 3 bases from J, with 13 bases between. The CDR3 coding sequence is TGCAGCGTTGGGTCGGTCAGTGGCTACGAGCAGTACTTC. Translated: CSVGSVSGYEQYF.

The chain links TRBV7-6 to TRBJ2-7; D is unresolved. V lost 4 bases, J lost 7 bases, and 17 bases lay in between. From germline, CDR1 is SGHVS and CDR2 FNYEAQ. This CDR3 region has 14 residues. The CDR3 spells CASSSDGPTWEQYF. CDR3 DNA sequence: TGTGCCAGCAGCTCGGACGGTCCCACCTGGGAGCAGTACTTC. Full variable domain (outside the CDR3, taken from reference TRBV7-6 and TRBJ2-7): GAGVSQSPRYKVTKRGQDVALRCDPISGHVSLYWYRQALGQGPEFLTYFNYEAQQDKSGLPNDRFSAERPEGSISTLTIQRTEQRDSAMYRCASSSDGPTWEQYFGPGTRLTVT.